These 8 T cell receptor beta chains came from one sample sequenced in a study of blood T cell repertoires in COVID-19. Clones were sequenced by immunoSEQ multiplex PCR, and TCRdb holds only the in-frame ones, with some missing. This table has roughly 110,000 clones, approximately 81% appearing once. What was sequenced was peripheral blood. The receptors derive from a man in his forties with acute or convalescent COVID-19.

CDR3 residues: CASSLSGGGDTQYF. The CDR3 coding sequence is TGTGCCAGCAGCTTAAGCGGGGGTGGGGATACGCAGTATTTT. The V and J genes are TRBV6-5 and TRBJ2-3; 8 bases map to TRBD2. Looked up from germline, CDR1 is MNHEY and CDR2 is SVGAGI. V shed 6 bases and J 6 bases; nucleotides not matched to a gene: 8. This CDR3 region has 14 residues.

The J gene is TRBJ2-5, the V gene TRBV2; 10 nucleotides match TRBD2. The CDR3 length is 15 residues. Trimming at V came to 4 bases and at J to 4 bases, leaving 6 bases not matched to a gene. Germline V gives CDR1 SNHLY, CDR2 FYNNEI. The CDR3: CASSGVSGGPETQYF. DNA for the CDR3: TGTGCCAGCAGTGGGGTTAGCGGGGGGCCAGAGACCCAGTACTTC.

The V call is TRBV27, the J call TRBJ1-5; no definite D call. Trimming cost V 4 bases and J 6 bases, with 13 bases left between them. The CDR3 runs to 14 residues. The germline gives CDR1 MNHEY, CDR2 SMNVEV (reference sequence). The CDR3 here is CASSSRGEGQPQHF. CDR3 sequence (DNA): TGTGCCAGCAGTTCTCGGGGAGAAGGTCAGCCCCAGCATTTT.

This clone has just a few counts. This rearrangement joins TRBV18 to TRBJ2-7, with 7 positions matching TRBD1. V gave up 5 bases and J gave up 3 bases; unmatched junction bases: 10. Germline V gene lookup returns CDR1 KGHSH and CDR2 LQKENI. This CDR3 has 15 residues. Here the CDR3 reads CASSIGTAKGYEQYF. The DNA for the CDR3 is TGTGCCAGCTCAATCGGGACAGCGAAAGGCTACGAGCAGTACTTC. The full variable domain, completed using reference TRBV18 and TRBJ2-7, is NAGVMQNPRHLVRRRGQEARLRCSPMKGHSHVYWYRQLPEEGLKFMVYLQKENIIDESGMPKERFSAEFPKEGPSILRIQQVVRGDSAAYFCASSIGTAKGYEQYFGPGTRLTVT.

DNA for the CDR3: TGCGCCAGCAGCTTAGGGGACAGGGGGTCTCACACCTTC. Translated, it gives CASSLGDRGSHTF. The gene calls are TRBV5-1 and TRBJ1-2; 11 bases are a match to TRBD1. This CDR3 has 13 amino acids. V lost 2 bases to trimming and J lost 12 bases; unmatched junction nucleotides: 6. Germline CDR1 and CDR2: SGHRS and YFSETQ.

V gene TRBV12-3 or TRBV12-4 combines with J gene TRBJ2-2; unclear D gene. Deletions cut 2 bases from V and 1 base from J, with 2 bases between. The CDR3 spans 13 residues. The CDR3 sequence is CASSLQNTGELFF. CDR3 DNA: TGTGCCAGCAGTTTACAGAACACCGGGGAGCTGTTTTTT.

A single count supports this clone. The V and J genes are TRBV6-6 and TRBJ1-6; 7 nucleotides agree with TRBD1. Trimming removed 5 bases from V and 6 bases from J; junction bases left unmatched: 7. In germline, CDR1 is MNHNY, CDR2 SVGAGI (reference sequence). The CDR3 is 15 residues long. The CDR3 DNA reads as TGTGCCAGCAGTAACTGGACAGGCCTTAATTCACCCCTCCACTTT. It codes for CASSNWTGLNSPLHF.

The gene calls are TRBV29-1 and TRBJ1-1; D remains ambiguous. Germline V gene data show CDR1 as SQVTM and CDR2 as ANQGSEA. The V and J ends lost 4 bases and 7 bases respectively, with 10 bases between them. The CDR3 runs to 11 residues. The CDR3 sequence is CSVVRGFEAFF. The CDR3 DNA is TGCAGCGTTGTCCGGGGATTTGAAGCTTTCTTT. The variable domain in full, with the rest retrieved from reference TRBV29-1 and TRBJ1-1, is SAVISQKPSRDICQRGTSLTIQCQVDSQVTMMFWYRQQPGQSLTLIATANQGSEATYESGFVIDKFPISRPNLTFSTLTVSNMSPEDSSIYLCSVVRGFEAFFGQGTRLTVV.